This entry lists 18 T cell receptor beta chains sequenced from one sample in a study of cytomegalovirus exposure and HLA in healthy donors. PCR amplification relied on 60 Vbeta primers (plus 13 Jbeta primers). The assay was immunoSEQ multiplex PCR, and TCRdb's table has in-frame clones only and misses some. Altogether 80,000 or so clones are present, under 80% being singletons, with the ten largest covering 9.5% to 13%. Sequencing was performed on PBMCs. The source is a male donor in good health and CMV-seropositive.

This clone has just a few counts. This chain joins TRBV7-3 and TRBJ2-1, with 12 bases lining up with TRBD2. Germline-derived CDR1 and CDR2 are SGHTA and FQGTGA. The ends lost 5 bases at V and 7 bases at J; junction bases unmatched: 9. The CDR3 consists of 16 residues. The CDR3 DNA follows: TGTGCCAGCAGCCTTCATCTAGCGGGAGGGGGGAATGAGCAGTTCTTC. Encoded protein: CASSLHLAGGGNEQFF.

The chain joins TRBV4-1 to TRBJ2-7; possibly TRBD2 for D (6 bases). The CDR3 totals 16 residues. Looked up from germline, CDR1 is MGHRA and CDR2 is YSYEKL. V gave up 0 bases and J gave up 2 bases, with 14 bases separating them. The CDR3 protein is CASSQDLGGTPYEQYF. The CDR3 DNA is TGCGCCAGCAGCCAAGATCTGGGCGGGACGCCCTACGAGCAGTACTTC.

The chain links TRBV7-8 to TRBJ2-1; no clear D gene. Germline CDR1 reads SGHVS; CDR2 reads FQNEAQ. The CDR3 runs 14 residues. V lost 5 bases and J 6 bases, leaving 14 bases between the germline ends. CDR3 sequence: CASSNIYPGNEQFF. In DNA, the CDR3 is TGTGCCAGCAGCAATATTTACCCCGGCAATGAGCAGTTCTTC. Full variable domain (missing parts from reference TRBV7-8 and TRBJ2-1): GAGVSQSPRYKVAKRGQDVALRCDPISGHVSLFWYQQALGQGPEFLTYFQNEAQLDKSGLPSDRFFAERPEGSVSTLKIQRTQQEDSAVYLCASSNIYPGNEQFFGPGTRLTVL.

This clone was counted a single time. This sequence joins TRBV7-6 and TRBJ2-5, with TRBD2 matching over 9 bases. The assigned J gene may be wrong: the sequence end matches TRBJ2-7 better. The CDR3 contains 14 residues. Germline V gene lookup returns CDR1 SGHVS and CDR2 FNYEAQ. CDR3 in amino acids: CASSLFSSGVEQYF. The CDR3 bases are TGTGCCAGCAGCTTATTTTCTAGCGGGGTCGAGCAGTACTTC.

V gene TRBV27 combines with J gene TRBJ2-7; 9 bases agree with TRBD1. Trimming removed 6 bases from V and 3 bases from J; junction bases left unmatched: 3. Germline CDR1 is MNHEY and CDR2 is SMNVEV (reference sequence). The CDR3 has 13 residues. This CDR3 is CASRETGGYEQYF. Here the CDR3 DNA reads TGTGCCAGCAGGGAGACAGGGGGCTACGAGCAGTACTTC.

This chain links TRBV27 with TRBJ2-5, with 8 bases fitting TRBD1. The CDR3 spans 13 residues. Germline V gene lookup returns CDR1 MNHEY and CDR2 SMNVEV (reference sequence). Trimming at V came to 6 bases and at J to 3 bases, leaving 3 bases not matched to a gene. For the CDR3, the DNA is TGTGCCAGCAGGCCAGGGGGCGAAGAGACCCAGTACTTC. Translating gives CASRPGGEETQYF.

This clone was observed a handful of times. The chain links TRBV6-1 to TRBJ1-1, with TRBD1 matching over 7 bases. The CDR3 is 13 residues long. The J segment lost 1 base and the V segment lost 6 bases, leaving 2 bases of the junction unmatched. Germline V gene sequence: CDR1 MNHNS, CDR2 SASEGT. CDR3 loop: CASRDRPNTEAFF. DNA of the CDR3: TGTGCCAGCAGGGACAGGCCGAACACTGAAGCTTTCTTT.

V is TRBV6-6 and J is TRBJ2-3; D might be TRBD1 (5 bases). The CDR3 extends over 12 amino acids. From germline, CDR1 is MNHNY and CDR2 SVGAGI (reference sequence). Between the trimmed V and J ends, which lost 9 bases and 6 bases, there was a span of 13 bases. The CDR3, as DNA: TGTGCCAGTGGACCAGGGCGGGATACGCAGTATTTT. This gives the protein CASGPGRDTQYF.

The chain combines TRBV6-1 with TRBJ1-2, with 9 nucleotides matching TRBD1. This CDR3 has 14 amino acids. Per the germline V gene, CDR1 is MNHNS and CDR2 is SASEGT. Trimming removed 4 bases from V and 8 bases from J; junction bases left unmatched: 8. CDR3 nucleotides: TGTGCCAGCAGTGGGACAGGGGTTTGGGGGGGCTACACCTTC. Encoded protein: CASSGTGVWGGYTF.

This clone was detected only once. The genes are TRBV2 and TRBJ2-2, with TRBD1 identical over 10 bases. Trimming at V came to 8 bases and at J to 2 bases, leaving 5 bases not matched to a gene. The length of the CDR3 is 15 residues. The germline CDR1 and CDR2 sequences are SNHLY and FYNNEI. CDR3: CASVDRGLNTGELFF. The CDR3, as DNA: TGTGCCAGCGTCGACAGGGGGCTCAACACCGGGGAGCTGTTTTTT. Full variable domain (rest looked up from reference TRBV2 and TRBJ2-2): EPEVTQTPSHQVTQMGQEVILRCVPISNHLYFYWYRQILGQKVEFLVSFYNNEISEKSEIFDDQFSVERPDGSNFTLKIRSTKLEDSAMYFCASVDRGLNTGELFFGEGSRLTVL.

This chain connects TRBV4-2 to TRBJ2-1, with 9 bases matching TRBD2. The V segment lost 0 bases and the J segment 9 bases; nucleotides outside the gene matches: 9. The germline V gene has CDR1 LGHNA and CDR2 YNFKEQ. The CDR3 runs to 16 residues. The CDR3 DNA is TGTGCCAGCAGCCAAGAAGCCGGCGGGGGGGTCGGTGAGCAGTTCTTC. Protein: CASSQEAGGGVGEQFF.

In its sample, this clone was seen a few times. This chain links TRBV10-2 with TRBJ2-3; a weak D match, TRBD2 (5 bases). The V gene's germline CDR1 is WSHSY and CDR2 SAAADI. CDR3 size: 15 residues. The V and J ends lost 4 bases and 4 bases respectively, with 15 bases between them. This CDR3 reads CASSGRGIGPDTQYF. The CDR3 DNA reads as TGCGCCAGCAGTGGTAGAGGGATCGGCCCAGATACGCAGTATTTT.

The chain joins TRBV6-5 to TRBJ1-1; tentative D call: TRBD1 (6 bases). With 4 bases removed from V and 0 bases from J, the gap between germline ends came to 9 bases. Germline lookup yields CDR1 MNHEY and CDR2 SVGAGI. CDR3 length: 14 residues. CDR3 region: CASSSGDMNTEAFF. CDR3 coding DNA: TGTGCCAGCAGTTCAGGGGACATGAACACTGAAGCTTTCTTT.

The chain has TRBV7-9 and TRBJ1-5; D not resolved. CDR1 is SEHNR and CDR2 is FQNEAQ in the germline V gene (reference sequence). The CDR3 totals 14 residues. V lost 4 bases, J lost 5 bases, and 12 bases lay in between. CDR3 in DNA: TGTGCCAGCAGCTCTGACTTGGGTGATCAGCCCCAGCATTTT. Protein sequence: CASSSDLGDQPQHF. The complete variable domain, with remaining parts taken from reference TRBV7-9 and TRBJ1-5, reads DTGVSQNPRHKITKRGQNVTFRCDPISEHNRLYWYRQTLGQGPEFLTYFQNEAQLEKSRLLSDRFSAERPKGSFSTLEIQRTEQGDSAMYLCASSSDLGDQPQHFGDGTRLSIL.

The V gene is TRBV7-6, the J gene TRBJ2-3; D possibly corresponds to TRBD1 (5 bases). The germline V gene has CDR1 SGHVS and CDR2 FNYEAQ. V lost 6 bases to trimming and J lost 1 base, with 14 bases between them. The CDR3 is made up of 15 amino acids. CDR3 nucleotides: TGTGCCAGCAGTTATTCGGACACAGGCACAGATACGCAGTATTTT. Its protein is CASSYSDTGTDTQYF. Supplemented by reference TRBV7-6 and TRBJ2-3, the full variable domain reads GAGVSQSPRYKVTKRGQDVALRCDPISGHVSLYWYRQALGQGPEFLTYFNYEAQQDKSGLPNDRFSAERPEGSISTLTIQRTEQRDSAMYRCASSYSDTGTDTQYFGPGTRLTVL.

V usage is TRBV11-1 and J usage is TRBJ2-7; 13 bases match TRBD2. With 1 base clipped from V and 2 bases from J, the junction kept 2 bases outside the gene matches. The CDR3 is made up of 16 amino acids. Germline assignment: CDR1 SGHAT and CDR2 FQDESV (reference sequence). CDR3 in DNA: TGTGCCAGCAGCTTAGAGGGGACTAGCGGGGCCTACGAGCAGTACTTC. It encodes CASSLEGTSGAYEQYF. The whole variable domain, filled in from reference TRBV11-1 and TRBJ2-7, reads EAEVAQSPRYKITEKSQAVAFWCDPISGHATLYWYRQILGQGPELLVQFQDESVVDDSQLPKDRFSAERLKGVDSTLKIQPAELGDSAMYLCASSLEGTSGAYEQYFGPGTRLTVT.

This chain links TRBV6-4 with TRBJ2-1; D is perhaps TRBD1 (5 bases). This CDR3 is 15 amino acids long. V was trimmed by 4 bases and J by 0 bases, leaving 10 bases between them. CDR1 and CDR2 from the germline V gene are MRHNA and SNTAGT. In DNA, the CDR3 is TGTGCCAGCAGTGCTCAGGGCAGCTCCTACAATGAGCAGTTCTTC. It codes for CASSAQGSSYNEQFF.

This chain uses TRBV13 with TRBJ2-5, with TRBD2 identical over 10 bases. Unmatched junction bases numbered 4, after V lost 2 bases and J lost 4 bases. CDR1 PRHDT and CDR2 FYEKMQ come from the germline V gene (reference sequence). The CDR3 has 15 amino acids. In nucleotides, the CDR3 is TGTGCCAGCAGCTTACCAGCGGGGGGGCTAGAGACCCAGTACTTC. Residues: CASSLPAGGLETQYF.